The clone carrying this TCR beta chain was detected a few times. Its specificity is not known. Making the bulk TCR libraries relied on previously described methods and listed TCR primers. TCRdb processed the PCR reads anew with MiXCR; each CDR3 protein has one entry. Counted here are 490,000 or so distinct CDR3 sequences, about 20% occurring once; the ten biggest clones make up about 0.8%. This entry comes from a study of molecular identifiers for immune sequencing clone quantification. The CDR3 contains 17 residues. The V end lost 0 bases, the J end lost 0 bases, and 15 bases lay between the germline ends. Germline CDR1 reads LGHDT; CDR2 reads YNNKEL (reference sequence). Findings and caveats of the study: In naive cells, under 1% of molecules belonged to clones above 20 RNA copies, against over 97% in effector cells.

Source material: naive CD8+ T cells from blood, with Jurkat cell RNA spiked in. Subset described: FACS-sorted CD8+CD4-CCR7+CD45RA+ naive T cells. The J gene is TRBJ2-7, the V gene TRBV3-1; D gene unclear. This TCR was recovered from a human donor in good health. Some libraries in this study had Jurkat cell RNA spiked in. CDR3 region: CASSQDFRAGSSYEQYF. The CDR3 DNA follows: TGTGCCAGCAGCCAAGATTTTAGGGCCGGTAGCTCCTACGAGCAGTACTTC.